Listed below are T cell receptor beta chains from one sample, sequenced in a study of shared clonotypes between healthy human individuals. The table came from immunoSEQ multiplex PCR; TCRdb's copy has only in-frame clones and leaves some out. The sample yields about half a million clones, around 75% seen once. The sequencing input was PBMCs. The source is a middle-aged woman in good health. Some clones in this sample may be carry-over from other donors' samples. CDR3s include the opening cysteine and the closing phenylalanine or tryptophan. A D gene is named only where the DNA matches it firmly. Clone size, where shown, is once, few, many, or a class for clones that have expanded.

clone_size | j_call | d_call | v_call | cdr3_nt | cdr3_aa
- | TRBJ2-7 | - | TRBV5-1 | TGCGCCAGCAGCTTGGAACAGGTCCACGAGCAGTACTTC | CASSLEQVHEQYF
- | TRBJ2-6 | TRBD1 | TRBV15 | TGTGCCACCAGCAGAGGGACAGGGGAGGTCCTGACTTTC | CATSRGTGEVLTF
- | TRBJ2-3 | - | TRBV25-1 | TGTGCCAGCAGTCCCGAAGGGAGTTACACTAGCACAGATACGCAGTATTTT | CASSPEGSYTSTDTQYF
- | TRBJ1-1 | TRBD1 | TRBV5-1 | TGCGCCAGCAGCCCCTCCGGGACAGTGAACACTGAAGCTTTCTTT | CASSPSGTVNTEAFF
- | TRBJ2-3 | TRBD2 | TRBV14 | TGTGCCAGCAGCCTCCGCTCGAGGGCTAGCGGGAGCCGGGATACGCAGTATTTT | CASSLRSRASGSRDTQYF
- | TRBJ2-1 | TRBD2 | TRBV4-2 | TGTGCCAGCAGCGAAGGCGGGCGGGGGGCCGGGGATGAGCAGTTCTTC | CASSEGGRGAGDEQFF
- | TRBJ2-1 | - | TRBV15 | TGTGCCACCAGCAGAGATTTTAATGAGCAGTTCTTC | CATSRDFNEQFF
many | TRBJ2-2 | - | TRBV27 | TGTGCCAGCCAGGGTAACACCGGGGAGCTGTTTTTT | CASQGNTGELFF
few | TRBJ1-2 | - | TRBV7-2 | TGTGCCAGCAGCTTTTCAGGGGATGTTGGCTACACCTTC | CASSFSGDVGYTF
- | TRBJ1-5 | - | TRBV6-1 | TGTGCCAGCAGTGAAGCGGTAGCCATTAATCAGCCCCAGCATTTT | CASSEAVAINQPQHF
- | TRBJ2-7 | - | TRBV5-5 | TGTGCCAGCAGCTTGGGTCGGGACAACACCTACGAGCAGTACTTC | CASSLGRDNTYEQYF
- | TRBJ1-2 | - | TRBV19 | TGTGCCAGTAGTATGTATGGGGAATCCTATGGCTACACCTTC | CASSMYGESYGYTF
once | TRBJ2-3 | TRBD1 | TRBV10-3 | TGTGCCATCAGTGCGTCGGGACAGGGGGGAGATACGCAGTATTTT | CAISASGQGGDTQYF
- | TRBJ1-1 | - | TRBV9 | TGTGCCAGCAGCGTAGCCGATGGGAGGCGCACTGAAGCTTTCTTT | CASSVADGRRTEAFF
- | TRBJ2-7 | - | TRBV2 | TGTGCCAGCAGTACAGGGTACGAGCAGTACTTC | CASSTGYEQYF
- | TRBJ1-4 | TRBD1 | TRBV9 | TGTGCCAGCAGCGCGAGACAGGGTATAAATGAAAAACTGTTTTTT | CASSARQGINEKLFF
- | TRBJ2-1 | TRBD2 | TRBV5-4 | TGTGCCAGCAGCTTACTAGCGGGAGTAGTAAATGAGCAGTTCTTC | CASSLLAGVVNEQFF
- | TRBJ1-1 | - | TRBV19 | TGTGCCAGCCACGTGAACACTGAAGCTTTCTTT | CASHVNTEAFF
few | TRBJ2-1 | TRBD2 | TRBV18 | TGTGCCAGCTCACGCCTGGGATTAGCGGGAGGTCGAGCGAATGAGCAGTTCTTC | CASSRLGLAGGRANEQFF
- | TRBJ2-7 | TRBD1 | TRBV23-1 | TGCGCCAGCAGTCAATCGGGGACAGGGAGGGACGAGCAGTACTTC | CASSQSGTGRDEQYF
- | TRBJ2-7 | TRBD2 | TRBV7-8 | TGTGCCAGCAGCTCGGGACTAGCGAACGAGCAGTACTTC | CASSSGLANEQYF
- | TRBJ2-7 | TRBD1 | TRBV28 | TGTGCCAGCAGTTTCCACAACAGGGGGTCCTACGAGCAGTACTTC | CASSFHNRGSYEQYF
few | TRBJ1-5 | - | TRBV10-3 | TGTGCCATCAGTGGTACAGTCGATCAGCCCCAGCATTTT | CAISGTVDQPQHF
- | TRBJ2-7 | - | TRBV30 | TGTGCCTGGAGTGAGGGGTCAACCACCTACGAGCAGTACTTC | CAWSEGSTTYEQYF
- | TRBJ2-3 | TRBD1 | TRBV5-1 | TGCGCCAGCAGCGGGGTGACAGGGCCCCTGGATACGCAGTATTTT | CASSGVTGPLDTQYF
- | TRBJ1-6 | - | TRBV6-5 | TGTGCCAGCAGTTACGGGAGGAATTCACCCCTCCACTTT | CASSYGRNSPLHF
- | TRBJ1-6 | TRBD1 | TRBV5-1 | TGCGCCAGCAGCTTGGCAGGGGGTAATTCACCCCTCCACTTT | CASSLAGGNSPLHF
- | TRBJ1-3 | - | TRBV6-1 | TGTGCCAGCAAAAAACCCTCTGGAAACACCATATATTTT | CASKKPSGNTIYF
- | TRBJ2-7 | - | TRBV30 | TGTGCCTCTCGACAGTCCCATTTGAGTTACGAGCAGTACTTC | CASRQSHLSYEQYF
once | TRBJ2-1 | - | TRBV29-1 | TGCAGCGTTGAAGATCTTGGGGTATTCTACAATGAGCAGTTCTTC | CSVEDLGVFYNEQFF
- | TRBJ2-7 | - | TRBV28 | TGTGCCAGCAACCTACCGGGACCCTACGAGCAGTACTTC | CASNLPGPYEQYF
- | TRBJ1-5 | TRBD1 | TRBV6-5 | TGTGCCAGCAGTACAGGGGGCGGCCAGCCCCAGCATTTT | CASSTGGGQPQHF
- | TRBJ2-3 | - | TRBV6-4 | TGTGCCAGCAGTACAAGCCAAACAGATACGCAGTATTTT | CASSTSQTDTQYF
- | TRBJ2-7 | - | TRBV27 | TGTGCCAGCAGTTCAATATCGACAGGAAACCCCTACGAGCAGTACTTC | CASSSISTGNPYEQYF
- | TRBJ2-2 | TRBD1 | TRBV29-1 | TGCAGCGTTGCAGGGGGCTGGGACACCGGGGAGCTGTTTTTT | CSVAGGWDTGELFF
- | TRBJ2-2 | - | TRBV5-5 | TGTGCCAGCAGCTTGAGCGGGACCGGGGAGCTGTTTTTT | CASSLSGTGELFF
- | TRBJ2-1 | - | TRBV7-6 | TGTGCCAGCAGCTTACACAGCAATGAGCAGTTCTTC | CASSLHSNEQFF
- | TRBJ2-1 | TRBD2 | TRBV7-8 | TGTGCCAGCAGCTTAGTTCCTAGCGGGAGGGCGTCCTACAATGAGCAGTTCTTC | CASSLVPSGRASYNEQFF
- | TRBJ2-3 | TRBD2 | TRBV6-4 | TGTGCCAGCAGTGAATCAAGCGGGAGGGGGCCAGATACGCAGTATTTT | CASSESSGRGPDTQYF
- | TRBJ2-5 | - | TRBV7-6 | TGTGCCAGCAGGCCAAACCCTTTCAGGACAGCCCAAGAGACCCAGTACTTC | CASRPNPFRTAQETQYF
once | TRBJ2-7 | TRBD2 | TRBV5-4 | TGTGCCAGCAGCTTGGTACCTAGCGGCTCCTACGAGCAGTACTTC | CASSLVPSGSYEQYF
few | TRBJ1-5 | - | TRBV28 | TGTGCCAGCAGCGTCTGGGGACCGTGGCCCCAGCATTTT | CASSVWGPWPQHF
- | TRBJ1-1 | - | TRBV10-3 | TGTGCCATCGGCGGGGGAAGGACTGAAGCTTTCTTT | CAIGGGRTEAFF
- | TRBJ2-7 | - | TRBV4-2 | TGTGCCAGCAGCGTGACAGTCAGCTCCTACGAGCAGTACTTC | CASSVTVSSYEQYF
- | TRBJ2-5 | TRBD1 | TRBV9 | TGTGCCAGCAGCGTAGGCCCCAGGGGGGAGACCCAGTACTTC | CASSVGPRGETQYF
- | TRBJ1-5 | - | TRBV19 | TGTGCCAGTAGTATCTACGGAGGGGATCAGCCCCAGCATTTT | CASSIYGGDQPQHF
- | TRBJ2-3 | TRBD1 | TRBV25-1 | TGTGCCAGCGCATATCTTCTCGGGACAGGGAACACAGATACGCAGTATTTT | CASAYLLGTGNTDTQYF
- | TRBJ2-3 | - | TRBV7-2 | TGTGCCAGCAGCTCCGGTCCTCAAGCGACAGATACGCAGTATTTT | CASSSGPQATDTQYF
- | TRBJ2-7 | TRBD2 | TRBV7-3 | TGTGCCAGCAGCTTACTAGCGGGAGGCTCCTACGAGCAGTACTTC | CASSLLAGGSYEQYF
few | TRBJ2-7 | - | TRBV29-1 | TGCAGCGTATCGGGCCCTTCCTACGAGCAGTACTTC | CSVSGPSYEQYF
few | TRBJ1-1 | - | TRBV7-8 | TGTGCCAGCAGCCTCGTGGGGATACTCACTGAAGCTTTCTTT | CASSLVGILTEAFF
- | TRBJ1-4 | TRBD1 | TRBV5-1 | TGCGCCAGCAGCCCATGGACAGGGCCCAATGAAAAACTGTTTTTT | CASSPWTGPNEKLFF
once | TRBJ1-5 | - | TRBV27 | TGTGCCAGCAGTTTGTGGGGGAGCAATCAGCCCCAGCATTTT | CASSLWGSNQPQHF
- | TRBJ2-7 | TRBD1 | TRBV19 | TGTGCCAGTAGTATGAACCGGGACAGTTACGAGCAGTACTTC | CASSMNRDSYEQYF
- | TRBJ2-7 | - | TRBV10-2 | TGCGCCAGCAGTGGGGACTCGGGTACCTACGAGCAGTACTTC | CASSGDSGTYEQYF
once | TRBJ2-7 | TRBD2 | TRBV9 | TGTGCCAGCAGCGTAAAGGCGGGAGGGCCCTTCGGCGAGCAGTACTTC | CASSVKAGGPFGEQYF
few | TRBJ2-7 | TRBD1 | TRBV6-1 | TGTGCCAGCAGGCGGACAGGGGACTACGAGCAGTACTTC | CASRRTGDYEQYF